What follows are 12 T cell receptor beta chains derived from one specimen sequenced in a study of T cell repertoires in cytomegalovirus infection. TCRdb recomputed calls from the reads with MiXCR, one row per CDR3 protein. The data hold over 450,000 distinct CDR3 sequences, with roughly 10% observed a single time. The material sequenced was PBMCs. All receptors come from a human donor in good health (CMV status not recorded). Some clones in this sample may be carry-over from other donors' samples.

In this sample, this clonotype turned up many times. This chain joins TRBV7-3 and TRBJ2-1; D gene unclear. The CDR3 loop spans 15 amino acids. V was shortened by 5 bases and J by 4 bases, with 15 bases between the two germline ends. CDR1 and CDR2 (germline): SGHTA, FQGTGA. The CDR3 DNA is TGTGCCAGCAGCGCCCTCTCCGGTAATTACAATGAGCAGTTCTTC. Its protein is CASSALSGNYNEQFF. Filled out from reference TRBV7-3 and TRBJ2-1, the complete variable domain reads GAGVSQTPSNKVTEKGKYVELRCDPISGHTALYWYRQSLGQGPEFLIYFQGTGAADDSGLPNDRFFAVRPEGSVSTLKIQRTERGDSAVYLCASSALSGNYNEQFFGPGTRLTVL.

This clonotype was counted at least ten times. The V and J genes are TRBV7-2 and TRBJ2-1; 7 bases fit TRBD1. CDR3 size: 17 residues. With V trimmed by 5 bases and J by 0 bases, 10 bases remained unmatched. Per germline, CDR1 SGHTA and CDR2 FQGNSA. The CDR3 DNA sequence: TGTGCCAGCAGCCCGACAGGGTCCCCCTACTCCTACAATGAGCAGTTCTTC. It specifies CASSPTGSPYSYNEQFF.

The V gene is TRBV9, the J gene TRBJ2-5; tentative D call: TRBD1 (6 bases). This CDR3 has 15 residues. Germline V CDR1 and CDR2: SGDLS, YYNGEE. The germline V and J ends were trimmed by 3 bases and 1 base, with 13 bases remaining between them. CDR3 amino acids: CASSAPTGSQETQYF. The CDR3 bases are TGTGCCAGCAGCGCCCCAACAGGGAGCCAAGAGACCCAGTACTTC.

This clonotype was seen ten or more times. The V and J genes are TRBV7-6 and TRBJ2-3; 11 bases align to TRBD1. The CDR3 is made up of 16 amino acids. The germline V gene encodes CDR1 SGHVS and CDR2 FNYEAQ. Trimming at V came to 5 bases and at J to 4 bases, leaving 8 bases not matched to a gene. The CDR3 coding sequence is TGTGCCAGCAGCCCGGTGGGGACAGGGGGTTCAGATACGCAGTATTTT. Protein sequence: CASSPVGTGGSDTQYF.

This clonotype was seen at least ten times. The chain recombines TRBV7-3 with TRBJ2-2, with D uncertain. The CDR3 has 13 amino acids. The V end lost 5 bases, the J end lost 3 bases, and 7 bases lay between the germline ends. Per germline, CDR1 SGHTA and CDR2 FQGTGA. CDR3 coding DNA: TGTGCCAGCAGCCCAGTCCACACCGGGGAGCTGTTTTTT. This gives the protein CASSPVHTGELFF.

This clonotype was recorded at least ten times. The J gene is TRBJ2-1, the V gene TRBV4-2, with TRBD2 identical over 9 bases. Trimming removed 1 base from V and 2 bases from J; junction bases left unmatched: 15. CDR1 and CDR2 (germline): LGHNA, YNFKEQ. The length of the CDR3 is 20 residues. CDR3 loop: CASSQGPTQSAGGPYNEQFF. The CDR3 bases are TGTGCCAGCAGCCAAGGCCCGACTCAATCAGCGGGAGGTCCCTACAATGAGCAGTTCTTC.

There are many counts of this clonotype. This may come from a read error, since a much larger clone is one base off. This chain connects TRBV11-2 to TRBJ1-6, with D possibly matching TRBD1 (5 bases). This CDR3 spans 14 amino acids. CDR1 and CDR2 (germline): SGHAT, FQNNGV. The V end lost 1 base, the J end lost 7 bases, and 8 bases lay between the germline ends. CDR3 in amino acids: CASSLGQWNSPLHF. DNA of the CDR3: TGTGCCAGCAGCTTAGGACAGTGGAATTCACCCCTCCACTTT.

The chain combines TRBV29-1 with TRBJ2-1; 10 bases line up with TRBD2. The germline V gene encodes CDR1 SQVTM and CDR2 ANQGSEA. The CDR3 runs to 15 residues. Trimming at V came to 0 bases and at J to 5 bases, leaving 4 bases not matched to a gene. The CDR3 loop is CSVEDSGRLHNEQFF. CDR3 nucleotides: TGCAGCGTTGAAGATAGCGGGAGGCTTCACAATGAGCAGTTCTTC.

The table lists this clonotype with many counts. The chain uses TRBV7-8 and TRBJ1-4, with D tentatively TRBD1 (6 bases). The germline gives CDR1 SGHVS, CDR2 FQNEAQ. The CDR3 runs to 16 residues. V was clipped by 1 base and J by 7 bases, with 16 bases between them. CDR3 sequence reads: CASSLGDGQRGEKLFF. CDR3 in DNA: TGTGCCAGCAGCTTAGGGGACGGACAGAGGGGTGAAAAACTGTTTTTT.

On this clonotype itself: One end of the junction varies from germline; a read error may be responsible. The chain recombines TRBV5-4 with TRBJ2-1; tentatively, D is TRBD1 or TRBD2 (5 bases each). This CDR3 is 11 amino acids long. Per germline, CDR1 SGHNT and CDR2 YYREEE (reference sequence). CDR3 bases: TGTGCCAGCAGCGGGGGAAGTGGCGGGTCCTTC. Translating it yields CASSGGSGGSF. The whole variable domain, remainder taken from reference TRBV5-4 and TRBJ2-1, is ETGVTQSPTHLIKTRGQQVTLRCSSQSGHNTVSWYQQALGQGPQFIFQYYREEENGRGNFPPRFSGLQFPNYSSELNVNALELDDSALYLCASSGGSGGSFGPGTRLTVL.

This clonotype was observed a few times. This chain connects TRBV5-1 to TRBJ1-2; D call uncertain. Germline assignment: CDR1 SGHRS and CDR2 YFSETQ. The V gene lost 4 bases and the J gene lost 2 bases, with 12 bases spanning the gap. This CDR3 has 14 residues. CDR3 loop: CASSPTTENYGYTF. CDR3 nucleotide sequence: TGCGCCAGCAGCCCGACTACAGAGAACTATGGCTACACCTTC.

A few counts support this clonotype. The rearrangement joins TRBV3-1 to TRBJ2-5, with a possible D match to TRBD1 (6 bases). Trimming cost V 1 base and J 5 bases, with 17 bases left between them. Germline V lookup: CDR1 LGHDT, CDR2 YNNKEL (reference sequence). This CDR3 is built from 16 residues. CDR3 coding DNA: TGTGCCAGCAGCCAAGCCGGCAGGGGCGCGTATGAGACCCAGTACTTC. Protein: CASSQAGRGAYETQYF.